The clone carrying this T cell receptor beta chain was counted a few times. Its specificity is unknown. The data are from a study of T cell repertoires in cytomegalovirus infection. For the study at large: Alongside well-studied HLA-B-restricted CMV epitopes, recently identified HLA-C-restricted CMV epitopes were also used. CMV infection and matching HLA type were both indicated by public TCR beta signatures. Findings of the study overall: The response measured ex vivo was dominated by TCR beta clonotypes (HLA-C-restricted and CMV-specific). Adding up the frequency of public TCR beta families identified people who carried CMV plus the relevant HLA.

V dropped 5 bases and J dropped 1; count of bases not matched to a gene: 4. The CDR3 runs to 14 residues. In germline, CDR1 is SEHNR, CDR2 FQNEAQ (reference sequence). One entry per CDR3 protein results from TCRdb running MiXCR on the reads. The sample lists nearly 700,000 distinct CDR3 sequences; roughly 30% were seen once. Material: cultured PBMCs, obtained from culture after CMV antigen stimulation. This chain uses TRBV7-9 with TRBJ2-5; 7 bases map to TRBD1. This clonotype was sampled from a human donor in good health (CMV status not recorded). Some clones in this sample may be carry-over from other donors' samples. As DNA, the CDR3 is TGTGCCAGCAGCCGTTGGGACAGCCAAGAGACCCAGTACTTC. Translation gives CASSRWDSQETQYF.